This T cell receptor (beta chain) originates from a study of cytomegalovirus exposure and HLA in healthy donors. Study-level information: Samples from HLA-typed donors yielded 65 million to 85 million unique TCRs in an early data release. General study results and limits: As a later analysis showed, a missense DCLRE1C variant was linked to trimming of TCR beta V- and J-genes. Cytomegalovirus association was listed for 164 TCR beta chains. A later analysis showed that HLA-associated TCR beta chains had undergone more clonal expansion than equally common others.

The CDR3 is 16 amino acids. Trimming cost V 1 base and J 2 bases, with 13 bases left between them. CDR1 and CDR2 (germline): LGHNA, YNFKEQ. PCR used 60 Vbeta primers and 13 Jbeta primers. Only in-frame clones appear in the TCRdb table, and some are missing; sequencing was by immunoSEQ multiplex PCR. The top ten hold 1.5% of the sample, which has fewer than 200,000 clones, around 76% seen once. As regards this clone: What it binds is not known.

The sequenced sample consisted of PBMCs. The sequence was obtained from a girl aged 10 to 17 in good health and CMV-seropositive. V and J are TRBV4-2 and TRBJ2-3, with D possibly matching TRBD2 (7 bases). The CDR3 protein is CASSQGAGAITDTQYF. The CDR3 coding sequence is TGTGCCAGCAGCCAAGGGGCGGGGGCAATCACAGATACGCAGTATTTT.